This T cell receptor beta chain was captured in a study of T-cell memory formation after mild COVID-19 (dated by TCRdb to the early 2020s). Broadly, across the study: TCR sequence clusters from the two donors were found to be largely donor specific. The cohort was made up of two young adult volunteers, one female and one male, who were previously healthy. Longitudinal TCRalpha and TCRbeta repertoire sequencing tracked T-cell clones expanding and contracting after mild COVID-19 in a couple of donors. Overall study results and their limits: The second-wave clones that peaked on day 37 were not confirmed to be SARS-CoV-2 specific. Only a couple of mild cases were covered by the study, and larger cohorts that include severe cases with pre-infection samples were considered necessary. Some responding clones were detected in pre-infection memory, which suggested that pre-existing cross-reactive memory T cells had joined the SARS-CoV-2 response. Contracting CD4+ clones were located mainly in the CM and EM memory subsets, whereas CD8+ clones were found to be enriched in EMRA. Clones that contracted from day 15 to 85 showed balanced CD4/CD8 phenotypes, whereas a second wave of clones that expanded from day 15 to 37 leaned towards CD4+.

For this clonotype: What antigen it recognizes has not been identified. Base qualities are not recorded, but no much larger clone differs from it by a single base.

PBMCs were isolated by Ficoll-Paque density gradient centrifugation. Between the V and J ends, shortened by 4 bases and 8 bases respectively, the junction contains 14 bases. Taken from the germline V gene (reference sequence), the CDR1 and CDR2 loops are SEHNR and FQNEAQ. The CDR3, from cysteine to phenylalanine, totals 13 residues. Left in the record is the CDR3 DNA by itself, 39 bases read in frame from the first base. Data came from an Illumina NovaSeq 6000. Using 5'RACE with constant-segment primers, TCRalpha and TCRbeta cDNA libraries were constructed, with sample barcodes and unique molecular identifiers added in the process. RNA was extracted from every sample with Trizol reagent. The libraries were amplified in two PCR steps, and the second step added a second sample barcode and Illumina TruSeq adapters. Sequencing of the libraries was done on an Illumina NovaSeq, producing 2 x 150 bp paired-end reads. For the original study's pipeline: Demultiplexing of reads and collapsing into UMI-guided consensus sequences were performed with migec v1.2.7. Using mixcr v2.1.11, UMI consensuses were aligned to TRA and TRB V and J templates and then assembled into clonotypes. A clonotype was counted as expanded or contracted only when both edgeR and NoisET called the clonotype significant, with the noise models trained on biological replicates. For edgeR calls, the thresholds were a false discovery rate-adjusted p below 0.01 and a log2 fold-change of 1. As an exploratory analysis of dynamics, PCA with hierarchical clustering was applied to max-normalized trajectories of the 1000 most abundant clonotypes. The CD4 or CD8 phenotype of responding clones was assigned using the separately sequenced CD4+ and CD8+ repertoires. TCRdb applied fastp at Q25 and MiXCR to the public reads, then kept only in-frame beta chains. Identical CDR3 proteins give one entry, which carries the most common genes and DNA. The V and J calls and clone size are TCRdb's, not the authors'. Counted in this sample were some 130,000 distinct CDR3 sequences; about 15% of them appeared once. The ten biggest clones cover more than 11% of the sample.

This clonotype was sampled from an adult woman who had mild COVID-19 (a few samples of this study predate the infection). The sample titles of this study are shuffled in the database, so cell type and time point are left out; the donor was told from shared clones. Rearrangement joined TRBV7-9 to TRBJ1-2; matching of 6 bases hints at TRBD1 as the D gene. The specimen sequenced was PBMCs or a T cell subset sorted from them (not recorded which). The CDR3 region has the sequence CASSYARGLGYTF. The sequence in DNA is TGTGCCAGCAGCTACGCGCGGGGGCTCGGCTACACCTTC.